Here is one T cell receptor beta chain with its context. Its specificity is unknown. This sample was taken from a study of blood T cells in healthy people across ages. Germline lookup yields CDR1 SGDLS and CDR2 YYNGEE. The junction had 6 bases not matched to a gene; V was cut back by 3 bases and J by 0 bases. The CDR3 length is 16 residues. A J-beta primer mix and a sample-barcoded 5' primer were used in a second PCR of roughly 6 to 11 cycles. Carrying 12 random nucleotides, a template-switch adaptor labeled each individual cDNA molecule. TCRdb processed the 5' RACE reads anew with MiXCR; each CDR3 protein has one entry. The sample includes about 800,000 distinct CDR3 sequences, roughly 50% of them seen just once. Study outcomes and limitations: Estimated diversity across one million T cells was deemed an underestimate. Roughly linearly, TCR beta diversity per million T cells fell as age increased.

Per individual sample, total RNA of at least 6 micrograms was extracted. The receptor was derived from a man aged 25-40 years in good health. Sequences were obtained from blood. The V call is TRBV9, the J call TRBJ2-7; 10 nucleotides align to TRBD1. The CDR3 DNA follows: TGTGCCAGCAGCGGGACGGACAGGGGGAACTCCTACGAGCAGTACTTC. It is translated as CASSGTDRGNSYEQYF.